Below are 10 T cell receptor beta chains sequenced from a single sample in a study of T cell responses to AZD1222 COVID-19 vaccine. The table came from immunoSEQ multiplex PCR; TCRdb's copy has only in-frame clones and leaves some out. The sample holds some 100,000 clones; around 87% are singletons and the top ten take more than 10%. Source: peripheral blood, taken on day 0 of AZD1222 vaccination. The receptors stem from an adult in good health.

The V call is TRBV6-5, the J call TRBJ2-7; TRBD2 matches 7 bases. The CDR3 consists of 15 residues. V gave up 5 bases and J gave up 7 bases; unmatched junction bases: 14. Germline V lookup: CDR1 MNHEY, CDR2 SVGAGI. CDR3 residues: CASSNPTAGEREQYF. The CDR3 coding sequence is TGTGCCAGCAGTAACCCAACCGCGGGAGAGAGGGAGCAGTACTTC.

The chain uses TRBV9 and TRBJ1-2; no definite D call. In germline, CDR1 is SGDLS, CDR2 YYNGEE. V lost 0 bases, J lost 3 bases, and 12 bases lay in between. CDR3 size: 15 residues. The CDR3 coding sequence is TGTGCCAGCAGCGTAGCTTTCAGCGCTTACTATGGCTACACCTTC. Its translation is CASSVAFSAYYGYTF.

CDR3 nucleotide sequence: TGTGCCAGCAGTTTACTCGGCGGGGGGTCCCCAGATACGCAGTATTTT. Translation: CASSLLGGGSPDTQYF. V is TRBV28 and J is TRBJ2-3; 8 bases line up with TRBD2. The V and J ends lost 2 bases and 4 bases, in that order; junction bases with no gene match: 8. Germline CDR1 MDHEN, CDR2 SYDVKM. CDR3 length equals 16 residues. The complete variable domain, with remaining parts taken from reference TRBV28 and TRBJ2-3, reads DVKVTQSSRYLVKRTGEKVFLECVQDMDHENMFWYRQDPGLGLRLIYFSYDVKMKEKGDIPEGYSVSREKKERFSLILESASTNQTSMYLCASSLLGGGSPDTQYFGPGTRLTVL.

The V and J genes are TRBV7-2 and TRBJ2-7; D remains unclear. The germline V gene encodes CDR1 SGHTA and CDR2 FQGNSA. The V and J ends lost 2 bases and 3 bases respectively, with 8 bases between them. The CDR3 is made up of 13 amino acids. CDR3 sequence: CASSLKVFYEQYF. The CDR3 bases are TGTGCCAGCAGCTTAAAAGTGTTCTACGAGCAGTACTTC. Full variable domain (remainder filled in from reference TRBV7-2 and TRBJ2-7): GAGVSQSPSNKVTEKGKDVELRCDPISGHTALYWYRQSLGQGLEFLIYFQGNSAPDKSGLPSDRFSAERTGGSVSTLTIQRTQQEDSAVYLCASSLKVFYEQYFGPGTRLTVT.

This clone was counted between two and nine times. The V gene is TRBV21-1, the J gene TRBJ2-1; the D call of TRBD2 is as the table states it, not checked on the DNA. TRBV21-1 represents a pseudogene. This CDR3 contains 16 residues. The CDR3 DNA reads as TGTGCCAGCAGCAAAATCTCTAGCGGGAGGTACAATGAGCAGTTCTTC. It encodes CASSKISSGRYNEQFF.

The chain employs TRBV5-1 and TRBJ2-7; TRBD2 aligns across 8 bases. Germline V gene sequence: CDR1 SGHRS, CDR2 YFSETQ. J gave up 5 bases and V 2 bases, and 3 bases lay outside the gene matches. CDR3 size: 13 residues. CDR3: CASSFGGVDEQYF. CDR3 bases: TGCGCCAGCAGCTTCGGGGGGGTCGACGAGCAGTACTTC.

V gene TRBV6-6 combines with J gene TRBJ2-6, with 7 bases matching TRBD2. This CDR3 has 18 amino acids. V was pared by 5 bases and J by 2 bases, with 12 bases of the junction left unmatched. Germline V gene sequence: CDR1 MNHNY, CDR2 SVGAGI (reference sequence). The CDR3 DNA sequence: TGTGCCAGCAGTCTAGAGCGGACTAGACTCACTGGGGCCAACGTCCTGACTTTC. It is translated as CASSLERTRLTGANVLTF.

The chain carries TRBV7-8 and TRBJ1-2; 9 positions match TRBD1. The ends lost 5 bases at V and 5 bases at J; junction bases unmatched: 3. The V gene's germline CDR1 is SGHVS and CDR2 FQNEAQ. The CDR3 has 13 residues. CDR3 sequence (DNA): TGTGCCAGCAGCCGGGACAGGGAGTATGGCTACACCTTC. Translation gives CASSRDREYGYTF.

This chain links TRBV3-1 (or the pseudogene TRBV3-2) with TRBJ2-4, with TRBD1 identical over 8 bases. With 0 bases clipped from V and 7 bases from J, the junction kept 8 bases outside the gene matches. This CDR3 spans 16 amino acids. The germline gives CDR1 LGHDT, CDR2 YNNKEL (reference sequence). In nucleotides, the CDR3 is TGTGCCAGCAGCCAAGAGACAGGACAGGGTCGGAACATTCAGTACTTC. Its translation is CASSQETGQGRNIQYF.

The rearrangement joins TRBV29-1 to TRBJ1-1, with D possibly TRBD1 on 5 matching bases. CDR1 is SQVTM, CDR2 ANQGSEA, per germline. Trimming pared 4 bases from V and 3 bases from J, leaving 12 bases between. The CDR3 sequence is 13 residues long. CDR3 protein: CSVGREGDTEAFF. Written as DNA, the CDR3 is TGCAGCGTTGGGAGGGAAGGGGACACTGAAGCTTTCTTT.